Below, one TCR beta chain is given with its context. Its antigen is not yet known. No much larger clonotype is one base removed from it; base qualities were not supplied. The library relied on the immunoSEQ multiplex PCR assay. For the multiplex PCR, a mixture combining 60 forward primers for TCR Vbeta segments and 13 reverse primers for TCR Jbeta segments was used. The CDR3 region of rearranged TCR beta genes was amplified from genomic DNA with a multiplex PCR assay. The Illumina HiSeq System was used to sequence the amplified TCR beta libraries as 87-base-pair reads. Per the authors' processing: A later analysis counted some 80 million unique TCR beta chains across the 666 repertoires, and some 12 million of these chains were shared by at least two donors. To remove PCR and sequencing errors, raw reads were error-corrected and collapsed into unique sequences using a nearest-neighbor algorithm that merged closely related sequences. Alignment of CDR3 sequences to IMGT reference sequences was used to assign V, D and J gene segments. For a sequence to be retained, a match of at least six nucleotides to both a V gene segment and a J gene segment was required. A rearrangement was called productive if the CDR3 had no stop codons and remained in frame with V and J, and every other rearrangement was called non-productive. CDR3 was defined according to IMGT convention as the region running from the second conserved V-encoded cysteine to the conserved J-encoded phenylalanine. Sequences without an unambiguous match to a single V gene segment were excluded from the earlier analysis of 450 to 750 of the donors. In an earlier analysis of some 590 of the donors, a V segment was called functional when productive rearrangements were above 56.7%, and segregating when the standard deviation between donors exceeded 5%. A statistical classification framework was built for diagnosing cytomegalovirus status from the catalog of TCR beta chain sequences. A later analysis assigned V and J genes by comparing TCR nucleotide sequences with IMGT/GENE-DB human TR gene sequences. In a later analysis, CDR3 sequences and most-parsimonious VDJ recombination scenarios were assigned using the TCRdist pipeline. In a later analysis, each TCR beta chain was defined by its CDR3 amino acid sequence together with its V-gene family, and reads without a unique V-gene family were excluded. To address suspected cross-contamination and a sequencing artifact, a later analysis removed a few hundred highly shared, low-generation-probability nucleotide sequences. In a later analysis, a clonal expansion index was calculated for each public chain from normalized within-repertoire ranks of inferred template counts. In a later analysis, generation probabilities were computed with a VDJ recombination model fitted to out-of-frame rearrangements, and the resulting probabilities were checked against IGoR. In a later analysis, TCR-TCR, TCR-HLA and TCR-CMV co-occurrence was scored with hypergeometric tests, and a repertoire-size bias correction was applied to TCR pairs. A later analysis estimated false discovery rates by permuting HLA or CMV assignments 20 times. In a later analysis, co-occurring TCRs were grouped using DBSCAN, and TCRdist sequence similarity was added for clustering within HLA-allele-positive subsets. Repertoires with fewer than 30,000 or more than 120,000 public chains, plus five repertoires with anomalous nucleotide sharing, were excluded from co-occurrence clustering. The immuneACCESS repertoire file appears here via TCRdb, limited to in-frame rearrangements. These files lack a portion of the clones; in checked studies, under half of the deficit traces to unresolved V genes, and the cause of the others is not known. V, J and clone size derive from that table, while D and trimming were established from the DNA sequence. The table for this sample lists fewer than 150,000 clones; roughly 80% of them were counted only once. 1% of the sample rests with the top ten.

These data are taken from a study of cytomegalovirus exposure and HLA in healthy donors listed by TCRdb under 2017. Background on the whole study: An earlier analysis of approximately 640 of the donors reported about 250 Gb of sequence data and some 120 million unique TCR beta sequences from 150 million to 200 million T cells. Around 300 gigabases of sequencing data and tens of millions of unique TCR sequences were included in an early release covering 550 to 800 HLA-typed donors. Among the approximately 400 genotyped donors, around 79% belonged to the genetic ancestry cluster associated with self-reported Caucasian donors. The study was designed to test whether signatures of past pathogen exposure could be identified by cataloging public T cell receptors. The T cell repertoires of 666 subjects were profiled by immunosequencing and related to cytomegalovirus serostatus. In addition to the first cohort of hundreds of subjects, a separate validation cohort of around 110 different subjects was used. To predict cytomegalovirus infection status, the study brought together high-throughput TCR immunosequencing, statistical association of individual TCRs with disease status, and machine learning. To study patterns of TCR occurrence, a later analysis re-analyzed previously published TCR beta repertoires from around 670 donors and added high-resolution HLA genotyping. The later analysis used no new phenotypic data to find candidate immune exposures, relying instead on TCR beta sequences and their occurrence across donors. In an earlier analysis of roughly 580 of the donors, high-throughput TCR beta sequencing was used to judge whether each TCR beta V gene segment behaved as functional or pseudogenic. Donor age, sex, ethnicity and CMV serostatus were compiled alongside the repertoire data. A later genetic analysis took genome-wide SNP genotypes for about 65% of the roughly 670 donors and used that subset as a discovery cohort. Every repertoire in the discovery cohort had been generated on one and the same sequencing platform. Both class I and class II loci were covered by HLA typing, at four-digit resolution. The number of donors typed differed by locus, with about 629-630 for A, B, C, DRB1 and DQB1, more than 500 for DQA1, over 600 for DPA1, and 450 to 480 for DPB1. Several DR-DQ haplotypes were treated as single units for association and clustering because of strong linkage in the cohort. Across about 380 genotyped donors of the cohort, an average of approximately 220,000 unique TCR beta nucleotide sequences per donor were sequenced, and roughly 17% of those sequences were non-productive.

The cohort comprised approximately 700 healthy bone marrow donors. All cohort members were sampled while nominally healthy, although unrecorded immune exposures were likely present. The donor was CMV seronegative and belonged to the group of 352 seronegative cohort members. Every donor gave a peripheral blood sample, and the peripheral blood mononuclear cells from that sample were used for TCR beta sequencing. The Qiagen DNeasy Blood Extraction Kit was used to extract genomic DNA from the blood cell samples. Measured from the cysteine to the phenylalanine, the CDR3 is 13 residues long. The CDR3 DNA has 39 bases and is translated from base 1. CDR1 is given as MNHNS and CDR2 as SASEGT, both from the germline V gene. Trimming at the junction amounts to 6 bases on V and 6 bases on J, and the germline ends lie 14 bases apart. Summary of the overall study and its limitations: CMV serostatus was the only immune exposure information available for the cohort. According to the authors, the approach could potentially be generalized to other disease states and immunological phenotypes. The 87-base-pair reads could not distinguish some IMGT-functional V segments, including TRBV6-2 and TRBV6-3, so those segments were excluded. A later analysis associated 16,951 TCR beta sequences with specific HLA alleles at a false discovery rate of 0.05. A later analysis reported that several top co-occurrence clusters appeared linked to parvovirus B19, influenza, CMV and Epstein-Barr virus. Compared with equally common non-associated chains, HLA-associated TCR beta chains in a later analysis were more clonally expanded and had lower generation probabilities. HLA typing was unavailable for some donors at each locus, so association tests used only the typed subset. Correlated functional status among segregating V segments might be attributable to linkage disequilibrium, but an unknown experimental factor could not be ruled out. The study gave a list of about 160 TCR beta chains associated with cytomegalovirus. An association between a missense DCLRE1C variant and V-gene and J-gene trimming of TCR beta chains was found in a later genetic analysis and replicated in an independent cohort. The sequencing pipeline was judged likely to have produced a cluster of highly shared sequence variants as a technical artifact. Three of the identified cytomegalovirus-associated TCR beta chains were confirmed in vitro to be specific for cytomegalovirus antigens. Most TCR sequences were seen in very few donors, while some public TCRs were found in many individuals. Assigning TCR associations to individual alleles was difficult when HLA alleles, especially DR and DQ, strongly co-occurred. Sequencing depth was assumed to be roughly uniform across donors in the presence/absence analyses, though that assumption may not hold. In a later genetic analysis, fewer N-insertions in productive TCRs were reported among donors in an Asian-associated ancestry cluster than the roughly 640-donor mean. In both the original and validation cohorts, the classifier was reported to diagnose cytomegalovirus status with high specificity and sensitivity. Most CMV-associated TCR beta chains appeared to be HLA-restricted in a later analysis, and the HLA associations seemed to be driven largely by CMV exposure. Seventeen rarely observed V segments, including chromosome 9 orphons, were excluded from the earlier analysis of approximately 500 of the donors because counts were too low. The cohort was sequenced for TCR beta chains only, and without alpha or paired-chain data the features that could be detected were limited. A further reported finding was that TCR beta sequences accurately predicted the HLA-A and HLA-B alleles for most subjects in the first cohort. According to a later analysis, TCR association rates differed among HLA loci, with DRB1 alleles showing the most associated TCRs and HLA-C alleles showing the fewest. An earlier analysis of approximately 500 of the donors showed that most TCR beta V segments appeared in productive rearrangements either about 87% or about 30% of the time, which broadly matched IMGT annotations.

Sample: PBMCs. The sequence links TRBV6-1 to TRBJ1-2; matching of 6 bases hints at TRBD1 as the D gene. The sequence was collected from a man aged 35-49 years in good health and CMV-seronegative. The CDR3 region: CASREDSTNGYTF. The base sequence is TGTGCCAGCAGGGAGGACAGCACTAATGGCTACACCTTC.